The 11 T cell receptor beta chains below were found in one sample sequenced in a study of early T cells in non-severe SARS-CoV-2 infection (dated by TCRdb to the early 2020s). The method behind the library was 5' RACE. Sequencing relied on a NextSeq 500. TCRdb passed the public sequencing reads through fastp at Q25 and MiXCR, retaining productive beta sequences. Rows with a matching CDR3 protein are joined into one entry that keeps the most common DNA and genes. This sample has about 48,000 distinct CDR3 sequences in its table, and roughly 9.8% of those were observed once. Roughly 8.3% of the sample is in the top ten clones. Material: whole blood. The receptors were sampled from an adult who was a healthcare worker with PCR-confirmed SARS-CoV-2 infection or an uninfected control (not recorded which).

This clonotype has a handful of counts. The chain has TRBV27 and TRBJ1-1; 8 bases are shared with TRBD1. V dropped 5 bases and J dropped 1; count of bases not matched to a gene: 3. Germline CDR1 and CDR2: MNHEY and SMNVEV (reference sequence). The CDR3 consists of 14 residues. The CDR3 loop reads CASSIRGQNTEAFF. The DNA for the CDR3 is TGTGCCAGCAGTATCAGGGGGCAGAACACTGAAGCTTTCTTT.

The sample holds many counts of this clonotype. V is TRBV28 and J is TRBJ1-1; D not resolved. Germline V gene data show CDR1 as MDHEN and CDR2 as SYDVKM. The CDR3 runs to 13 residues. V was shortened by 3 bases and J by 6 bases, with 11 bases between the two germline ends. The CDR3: CASSFRVGAEAFF. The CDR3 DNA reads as TGTGCCAGCAGTTTTAGGGTGGGAGCTGAAGCTTTCTTT.

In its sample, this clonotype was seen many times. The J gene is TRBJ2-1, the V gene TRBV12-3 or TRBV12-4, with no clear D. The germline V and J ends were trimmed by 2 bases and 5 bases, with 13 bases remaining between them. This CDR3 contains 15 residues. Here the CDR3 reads CASSLFHPGDNEQFF. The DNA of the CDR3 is TGTGCCAGCAGTTTATTTCACCCTGGGGACAATGAGCAGTTCTTC.

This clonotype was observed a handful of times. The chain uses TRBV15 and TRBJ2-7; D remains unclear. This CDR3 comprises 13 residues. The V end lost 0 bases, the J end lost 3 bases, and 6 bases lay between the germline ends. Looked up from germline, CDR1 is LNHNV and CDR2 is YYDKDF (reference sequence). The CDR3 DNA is TGTGCCACCAGCAGAGAACAGCTCTACGAGCAGTACTTC. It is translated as CATSREQLYEQYF.

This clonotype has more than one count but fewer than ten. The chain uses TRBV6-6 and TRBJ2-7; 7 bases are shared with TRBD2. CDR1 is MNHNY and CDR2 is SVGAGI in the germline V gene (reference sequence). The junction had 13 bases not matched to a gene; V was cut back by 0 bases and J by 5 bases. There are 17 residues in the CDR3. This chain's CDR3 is CASSYSRAGREPHEQYF. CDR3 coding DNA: TGTGCCAGCAGTTACTCTAGGGCGGGGCGGGAGCCCCACGAGCAGTACTTC.

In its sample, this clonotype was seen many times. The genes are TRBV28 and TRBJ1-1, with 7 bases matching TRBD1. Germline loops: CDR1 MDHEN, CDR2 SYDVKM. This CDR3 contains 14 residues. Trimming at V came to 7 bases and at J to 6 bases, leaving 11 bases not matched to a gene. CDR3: CASIPEGGAPEAFF. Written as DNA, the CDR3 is TGTGCCAGCATCCCGGAAGGGGGCGCCCCTGAAGCTTTCTTT.

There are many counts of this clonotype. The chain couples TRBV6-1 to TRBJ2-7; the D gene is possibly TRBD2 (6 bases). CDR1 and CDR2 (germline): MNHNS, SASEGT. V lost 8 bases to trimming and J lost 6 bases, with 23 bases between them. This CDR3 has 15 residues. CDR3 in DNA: TGTGCCAGCCTCCCCGGCGGCCTAGCGTTCGGCGAGCAGTACTTC. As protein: CASLPGGLAFGEQYF.

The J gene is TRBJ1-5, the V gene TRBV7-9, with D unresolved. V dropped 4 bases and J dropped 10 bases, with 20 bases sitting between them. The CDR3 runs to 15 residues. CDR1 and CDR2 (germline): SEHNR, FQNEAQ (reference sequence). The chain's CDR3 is CASSSGRVPGGPQHF. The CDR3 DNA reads TGTGCCAGCAGCTCCGGGAGGGTCCCCGGAGGACCCCAGCATTTT.

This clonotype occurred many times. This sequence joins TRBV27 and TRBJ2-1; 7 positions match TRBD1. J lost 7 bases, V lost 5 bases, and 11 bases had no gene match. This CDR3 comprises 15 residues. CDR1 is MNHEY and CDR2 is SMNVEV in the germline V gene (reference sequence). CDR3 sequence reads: CASSPMDRSGNEQFF. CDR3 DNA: TGTGCCAGCAGTCCGATGGACAGGTCGGGGAATGAGCAGTTCTTC.

CDR3 sequence (DNA): TGTGCCAGCAGTCCCTGGGGACAGGGGGCGCTTGGAAACACCATATATTTT. Protein sequence: CASSPWGQGALGNTIYF. This chain connects TRBV28 to TRBJ1-3, with TRBD1 matching 12 bases. CDR1 MDHEN and CDR2 SYDVKM come from the germline V gene. With V trimmed by 5 bases and J by 3 bases, 8 bases remained unmatched. The CDR3 sequence is 17 residues long.

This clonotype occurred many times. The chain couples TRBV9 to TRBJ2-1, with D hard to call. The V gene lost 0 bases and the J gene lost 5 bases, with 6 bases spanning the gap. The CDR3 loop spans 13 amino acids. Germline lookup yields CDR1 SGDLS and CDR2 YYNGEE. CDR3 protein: CASSVGLDNEQFF. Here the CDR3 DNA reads TGTGCCAGCAGCGTAGGTCTTGACAATGAGCAGTTCTTC.